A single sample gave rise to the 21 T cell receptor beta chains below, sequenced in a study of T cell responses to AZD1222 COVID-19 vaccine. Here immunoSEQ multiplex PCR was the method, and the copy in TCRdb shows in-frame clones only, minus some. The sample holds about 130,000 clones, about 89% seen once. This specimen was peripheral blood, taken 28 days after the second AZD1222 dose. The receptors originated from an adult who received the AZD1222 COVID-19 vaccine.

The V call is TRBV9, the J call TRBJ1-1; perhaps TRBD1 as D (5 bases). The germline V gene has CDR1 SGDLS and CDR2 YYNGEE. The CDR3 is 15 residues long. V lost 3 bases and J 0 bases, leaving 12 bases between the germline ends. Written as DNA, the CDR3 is TGTGCCAGCAGCGCCCGAGGGGACTTGAACACTGAAGCTTTCTTT. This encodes CASSARGDLNTEAFF.

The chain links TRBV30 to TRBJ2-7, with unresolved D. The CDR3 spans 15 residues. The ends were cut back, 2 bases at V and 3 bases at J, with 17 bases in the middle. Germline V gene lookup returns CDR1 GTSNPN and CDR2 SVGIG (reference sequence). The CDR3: CAWSYPGQTRYEQYF. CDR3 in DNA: TGTGCCTGGAGTTACCCGGGCCAAACCCGCTACGAGCAGTACTTC.

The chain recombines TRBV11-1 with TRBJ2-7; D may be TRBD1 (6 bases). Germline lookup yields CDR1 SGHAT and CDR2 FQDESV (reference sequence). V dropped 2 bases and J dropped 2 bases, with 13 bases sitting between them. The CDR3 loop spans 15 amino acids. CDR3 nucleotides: TGTGCCAGCAGCTTACAGGGGTCCGGGACCTACGAGCAGTACTTC. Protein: CASSLQGSGTYEQYF.

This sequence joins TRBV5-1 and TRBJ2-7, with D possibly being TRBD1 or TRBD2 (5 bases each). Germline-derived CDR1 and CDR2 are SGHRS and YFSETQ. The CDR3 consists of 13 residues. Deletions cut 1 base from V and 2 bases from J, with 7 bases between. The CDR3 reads CASSLWGTYEQYF. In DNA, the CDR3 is TGCGCCAGCAGCTTGTGGGGGACCTACGAGCAGTACTTC.

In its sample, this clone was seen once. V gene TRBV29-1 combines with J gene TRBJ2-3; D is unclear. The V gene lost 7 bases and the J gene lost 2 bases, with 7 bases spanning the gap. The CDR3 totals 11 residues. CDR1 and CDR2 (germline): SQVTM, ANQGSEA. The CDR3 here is CSGTSTDTQYF. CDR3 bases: TGCAGCGGCACCTCCACAGATACGCAGTATTTT.

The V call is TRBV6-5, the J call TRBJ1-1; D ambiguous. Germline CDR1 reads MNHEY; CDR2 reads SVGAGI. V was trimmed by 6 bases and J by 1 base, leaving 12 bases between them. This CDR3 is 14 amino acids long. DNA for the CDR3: TGTGCCAGCAGGGCCTTCGGCACGAACACTGAAGCTTTCTTT. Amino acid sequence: CASRAFGTNTEAFF.

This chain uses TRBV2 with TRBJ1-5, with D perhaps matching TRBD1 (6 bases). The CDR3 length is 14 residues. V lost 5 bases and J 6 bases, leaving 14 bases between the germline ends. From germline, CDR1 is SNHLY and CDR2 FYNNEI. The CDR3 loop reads CASSTQGRGQPQHF. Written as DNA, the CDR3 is TGTGCCAGCAGTACTCAGGGGAGGGGTCAGCCCCAGCATTTT.

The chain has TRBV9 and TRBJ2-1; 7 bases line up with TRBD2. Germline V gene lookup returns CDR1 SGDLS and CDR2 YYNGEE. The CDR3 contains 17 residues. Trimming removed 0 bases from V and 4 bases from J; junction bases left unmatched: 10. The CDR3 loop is CASSVVTLGTTYNEQFF. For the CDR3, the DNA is TGTGCCAGCAGCGTAGTAACCTTAGGGACTACTTACAATGAGCAGTTCTTC.

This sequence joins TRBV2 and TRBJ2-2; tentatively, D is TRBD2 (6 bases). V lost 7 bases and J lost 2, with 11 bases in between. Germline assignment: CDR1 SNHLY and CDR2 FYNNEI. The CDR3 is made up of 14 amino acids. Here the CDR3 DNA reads TGTGCCAGCACCCGTAGCGGTAACACCGGGGAGCTGTTTTTT. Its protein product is CASTRSGNTGELFF.

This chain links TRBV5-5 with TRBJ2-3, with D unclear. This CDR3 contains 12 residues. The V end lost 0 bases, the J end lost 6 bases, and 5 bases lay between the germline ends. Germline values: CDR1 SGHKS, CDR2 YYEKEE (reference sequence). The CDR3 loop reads CASSLDGDTQYF. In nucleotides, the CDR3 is TGTGCCAGCAGCTTGGACGGGGATACGCAGTATTTT.

CDR3 region: CASSESTGGAQYF. Here the CDR3 DNA reads TGCGCCAGCAGTGAAAGCACAGGCGGGGCGCAGTATTTT. This rearrangement joins TRBV10-2 to TRBJ2-3, with D perhaps TRBD2 (6 bases). The CDR3 length is 13 residues. Trimming took off 3 bases at V and 10 bases at J, with 14 bases between the two ends. CDR1 is WSHSY, CDR2 SAAADI, per germline.

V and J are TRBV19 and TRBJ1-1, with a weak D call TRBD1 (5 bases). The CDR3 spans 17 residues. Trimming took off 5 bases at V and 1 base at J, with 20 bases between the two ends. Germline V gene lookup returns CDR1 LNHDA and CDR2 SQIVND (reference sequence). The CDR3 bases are TGTGCCAGTAGTTCTCTCGGGACTAACGGGGGGAACACTGAAGCTTTCTTT. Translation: CASSSLGTNGGNTEAFF. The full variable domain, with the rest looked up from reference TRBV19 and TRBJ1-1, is DGGITQSPKYLFRKEGQNVTLSCEQNLNHDAMYWYRQDPGQGLRLIYYSQIVNDFQKGDIAEGYSVSREKKESFPLTVTSAQKNPTAFYLCASSSLGTNGGNTEAFFGQGTRLTVV.

The CDR3 region has the DNA TGTGCCAGCAGCTTAGGAACCTTTTCCTCTGGGTTTTCCTACGAGCAGTACTTC. Its translation is CASSLGTFSSGFSYEQYF. This sequence joins TRBV7-6 and TRBJ2-7; D is uncertain. V lost 1 base, J lost 1 base, and 20 bases lay in between. The V gene's germline CDR1 is SGHVS and CDR2 FNYEAQ. The CDR3 consists of 18 residues.

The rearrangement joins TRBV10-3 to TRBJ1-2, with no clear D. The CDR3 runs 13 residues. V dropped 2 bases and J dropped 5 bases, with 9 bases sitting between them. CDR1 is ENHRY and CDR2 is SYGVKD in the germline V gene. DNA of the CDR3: TGTGCCATCAGTGAGGTGGAGGAATATGGCTACACCTTC. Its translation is CAISEVEEYGYTF.

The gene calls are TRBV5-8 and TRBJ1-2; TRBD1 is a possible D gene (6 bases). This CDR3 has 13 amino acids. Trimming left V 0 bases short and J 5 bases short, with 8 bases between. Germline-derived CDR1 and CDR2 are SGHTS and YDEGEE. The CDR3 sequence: CASSLERGYGYTF. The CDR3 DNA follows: TGTGCCAGCAGCTTGGAAAGGGGGTATGGCTACACCTTC.

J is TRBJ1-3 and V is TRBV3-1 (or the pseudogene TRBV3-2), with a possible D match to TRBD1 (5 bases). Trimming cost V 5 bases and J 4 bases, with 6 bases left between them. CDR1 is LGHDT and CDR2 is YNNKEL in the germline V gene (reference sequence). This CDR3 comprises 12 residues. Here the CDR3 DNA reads TGTGCCAGCAGCTGGACAGGAAACACCATATATTTT. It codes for CASSWTGNTIYF.

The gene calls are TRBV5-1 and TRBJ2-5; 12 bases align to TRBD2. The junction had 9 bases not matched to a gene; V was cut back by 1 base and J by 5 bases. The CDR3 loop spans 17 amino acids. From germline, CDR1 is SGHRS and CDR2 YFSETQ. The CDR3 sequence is CASSLRSSGRAWETQYF. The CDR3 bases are TGCGCCAGCAGCTTGCGGTCTAGCGGGAGGGCCTGGGAGACCCAGTACTTC. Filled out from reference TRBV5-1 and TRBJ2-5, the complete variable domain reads KAGVTQTPRYLIKTRGQQVTLSCSPISGHRSVSWYQQTPGQGLQFLFEYFSETQRNKGNFPGRFSGRQFSNSRSEMNVSTLELGDSALYLCASSLRSSGRAWETQYFGPGTRLLVL.

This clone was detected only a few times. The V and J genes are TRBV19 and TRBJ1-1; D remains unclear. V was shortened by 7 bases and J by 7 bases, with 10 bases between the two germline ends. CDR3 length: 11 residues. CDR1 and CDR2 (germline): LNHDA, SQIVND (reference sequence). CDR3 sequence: CASTEGIEAFF. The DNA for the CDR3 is TGTGCCAGTACGGAGGGAATTGAAGCTTTCTTT.

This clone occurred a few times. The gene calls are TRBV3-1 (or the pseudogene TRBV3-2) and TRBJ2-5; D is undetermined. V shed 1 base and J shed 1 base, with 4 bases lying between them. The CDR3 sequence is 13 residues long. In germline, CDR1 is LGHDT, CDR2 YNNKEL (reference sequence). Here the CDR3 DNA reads TGTGCCAGCAGCCAAGTTCTCCAAGAGACCCAGTACTTC. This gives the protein CASSQVLQETQYF.

In DNA form, the CDR3 reads TGTGCCAGCTCACCAGGACTAGCGGCCACCGGGGAGCTGTTTTTT. This codes for CASSPGLAATGELFF. The V gene is TRBV18, the J gene TRBJ2-2, with TRBD2 matching 10 bases. V was clipped by 2 bases and J by 4 bases; unmatched bases: 1. This CDR3 has 15 amino acids. Germline CDR1 reads KGHSH; CDR2 reads LQKENI.

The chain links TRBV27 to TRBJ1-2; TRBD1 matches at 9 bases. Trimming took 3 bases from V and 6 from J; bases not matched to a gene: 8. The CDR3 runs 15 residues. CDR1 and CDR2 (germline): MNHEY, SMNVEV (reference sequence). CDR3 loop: CASSFTGGASNGYTF. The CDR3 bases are TGTGCCAGCAGTTTCACAGGGGGCGCATCTAATGGCTACACCTTC.